A single sample gave rise to the 3 T cell receptor beta chains below, sequenced in a study of response to subunit inactivated influenza vaccine. TCRdb re-called the RT-PCR reads through MiXCR, storing one row per CDR3 protein. The profile shows 600,000 to 850,000 distinct CDR3 sequences, 14% of them singletons. The starting material was PBMCs from blood, obtained roughly 2 weeks before vaccination. Every receptor here comes from a man aged 50 or older who received an inactivated influenza vaccine.

The CDR3 nucleotides are TGCGCCAGCAGCTTGGAATGGAGAGATACGCAGTATTTT. Its translation: CASSLEWRDTQYF. The rearrangement links TRBV5-1 to TRBJ2-3; D is undetermined. V lost 0 bases to trimming and J lost 5 bases, with 7 bases between them. Germline lookup yields CDR1 SGHRS and CDR2 YFSETQ. The CDR3 has 13 amino acids.

This clonotype was seen many times. V is TRBV9 and J is TRBJ2-5; D remains unclear. CDR1 is SGDLS, CDR2 YYNGEE, per germline. The CDR3 is 13 residues long. Between the trimmed V and J ends, which lost 3 bases and 0 bases, there was a span of 6 bases. The CDR3: CASSGPNQETQYF. The CDR3 DNA reads as TGTGCCAGCAGCGGCCCGAACCAAGAGACCCAGTACTTC.

The rearrangement links TRBV28 to TRBJ2-7; D remains ambiguous. V shed 6 bases and J shed 2 bases, with 14 bases lying between them. CDR1 and CDR2 from the germline V gene are MDHEN and SYDVKM. There are 14 residues in the CDR3. For the CDR3, the DNA is TGTGCCAGCAGCAGTTTTCGGACCCCCTACGAGCAGTACTTC. Its protein is CASSSFRTPYEQYF.